What follows are 5 T cell receptor beta chains derived from one specimen sequenced in a study of blood T cell repertoires in COVID-19 (dated by TCRdb to about 2020). Receptors were amplified or captured by the immunoSEQ multiplex PCR assay. This immuneACCESS table, as held by TCRdb, lists in-frame sequences with V and J called but not all clones. Of the missing ones, under half trace to an unresolved V gene in checked studies; the others have no known cause. Within this sample are 150,000 or so clones, with about four fifths of them counted one time only. The leading ten clones occupy approximately 30% of the sample. The specimen was peripheral blood. The receptors come from a woman aged 60-75 years with acute or convalescent COVID-19.

This clone showed up just a few times. This rearrangement joins TRBV9 to TRBJ1-2, with TRBD1 identical over 11 bases. V was clipped by 3 bases and J by 4 bases; unmatched bases: 8. The CDR3 is made up of 16 amino acids. Per germline, CDR1 SGDLS and CDR2 YYNGEE. Here the CDR3 DNA reads TGTGCCAGCAGCGAGTCCCGGGACAGGGGGTTCTATGGCTACACCTTC. The encoded protein is CASSESRDRGFYGYTF.

The chain recombines TRBV29-1 with TRBJ2-5; D uncertain. The CDR3 is made up of 14 amino acids. The V end lost 8 bases, the J end lost 1 base, and 17 bases lay between the germline ends. CDR1 SQVTM and CDR2 ANQGSEA come from the germline V gene. The CDR3 DNA is TGCAGCTCCCGCCCCAGCCTAGTCCAAGAGACCCAGTACTTC. Protein sequence: CSSRPSLVQETQYF.

The rearrangement uses TRBV30 and TRBJ2-1; D gene unclear. The germline CDR1 and CDR2 sequences are GTSNPN and SVGIG (reference sequence). The length of the CDR3 is 13 residues. V was clipped by 5 bases and J by 6 bases, with 14 bases between them. The CDR3: CAWGRVPVNEQFF. The CDR3 region has the DNA TGTGCCTGGGGCCGGGTCCCCGTCAATGAGCAGTTCTTC. Complete variable domain (other parts from reference TRBV30 and TRBJ2-1): SQTIHQWPATLVQPVGSPLSLECTVEGTSNPNLYWYRQAAGRGLQLLFYSVGIGQISSEVPQNLSASRPQDRQFILSSKKLLLSDSGFYLCAWGRVPVNEQFFGPGTRLTVL.

The V gene is TRBV14, the J gene TRBJ1-2; 8 bases line up with TRBD1. Germline loops: CDR1 SGHDN, CDR2 FVKESK. This CDR3 is built from 15 residues. Trimming took 6 bases from V and 3 from J; bases not matched to a gene: 9. CDR3 nucleotides: TGTGCCAGCAGTCTGGGGGCAGGGGGCTACTATGGCTACACCTTC. As protein: CASSLGAGGYYGYTF.

The V call is TRBV5-6, the J call TRBJ2-7; D unresolved. This CDR3 is built from 12 residues. Looked up from germline, CDR1 is SGHDT and CDR2 is YYEEEE. Trimming left V 6 bases short and J 1 base short, with 8 bases between. CDR3: CASTFGSYEQYV. The CDR3 coding sequence is TGTGCCAGCACCTTCGGGTCCTACGAGCAGTACGTC.